This T cell receptor (beta chain) is drawn from a study of blood T cell repertoires in COVID-19. About the research overall: PBMCs, B-cell-depleted T cells, or T cells provided the cDNA or gDNA that made up the material.

TCRdb's table, derived via immunoSEQ multiplex PCR, lists solely in-frame clones and lacks some. The sample holds 250,000 to 300,000 clones, 85% to 90% seen once. All enrollees were roughly 18 to 89 years old and from 24 US areas. Researchers sorted participants into cohorts using their self-reported clinical history. For recovered donors of Cohort 3, there were two negative PCRs, clearance, or symptom resolution. Germline values: CDR1 SNHLY, CDR2 FYNNEI. With 1 base removed from V and 3 bases from J, the gap between germline ends came to 7 bases. There are 14 residues in the CDR3. This receptor was obtained from a man aged 18 to 29 who had recovered from COVID-19. Sequenced material: PBMCs or T cells enriched from blood (not recorded which). The chain employs TRBV2 and TRBJ1-3; a possible D gene is TRBD1 (5 bases). CDR3 sequence: CASSEGGYGNTIYF. In nucleotides, the CDR3 is TGTGCCAGCAGTGAAGGGGGCTATGGAAACACCATATATTTT.